A selection of T cell receptor beta chains follows, all from one sample in a study of T-cell memory formation after mild COVID-19. TCRdb ran MiXCR on the 5' RACE reads and lists one entry per CDR3 protein. The repertoire includes about 210,000 distinct CDR3 sequences, 27% of them detected once, and about an eighth sits in the top ten. What was sequenced was PBMCs or a T cell subset sorted from them (not recorded which). Source of these receptors: an adult woman who had mild COVID-19 (a few samples of this study predate the infection). Cell type and time point are not known. Both conserved end residues are trimmed from each CDR3. The D gene is left open where the match is weak.

d_call	v_call	j_call	cdr3_aa
.	TRBV7-9	TRBJ2-3	ASSLGHRREEHTDTQY
.	TRBV7-9	TRBJ2-2	ASLEGDGELF
.	TRBV5-5	TRBJ2-7	ASSAITTGRGEQY
TRBD1	TRBV29-1	TRBJ1-2	SVEGTEPNYGYT
TRBD1	TRBV7-9	TRBJ2-1	ASRIGAGTVINEQF
.	TRBV29-1	TRBJ1-2	SVLSWAITGDYGYT
.	TRBV12-3/TRBV12-4	TRBJ1-2	ASSFGESYGYT
TRBD2	TRBV30	TRBJ2-1	AWGIAGGPNEQF
.	TRBV15	TRBJ1-1	ATSSDSVRGRGYTEAF
TRBD1	TRBV20-1	TRBJ1-2	SAFIGTGTGSYGYT
TRBD2	TRBV6-5	TRBJ2-7	ASSYSTSGGQNEQY
.	TRBV4-1	TRBJ2-6	ASSQAGGANVLT
.	TRBV7-9	TRBJ1-2	ASRATGNYGYT
.	TRBV5-5	TRBJ1-2	ASSSANRYDYT
.	TRBV6-6	TRBJ2-7	ASSQDRTSSYEQY
TRBD1	TRBV6-1	TRBJ1-1	ASSDRGRVRTEAF
.	TRBV20-1	TRBJ1-3	SAVNRDSGNTIY
.	TRBV3-1	TRBJ2-1	ASSQMLASNEQF
.	TRBV20-1	TRBJ1-3	SAPLTFSGNTIY
.	TRBV4-3	TRBJ2-5	ASSQGSAQETQY
.	TRBV14	TRBJ1-2	ASSQEWGYGYT
.	TRBV5-1	TRBJ2-2	ASSRWTDTGELF
.	TRBV7-6	TRBJ2-7	ASSFLGGDTVY
TRBD1	TRBV6-6	TRBJ1-4	ASRDRGNEKLF
.	TRBV9	TRBJ2-3	ASSVRRDTDTQY
.	TRBV6-2/TRBV6-3	TRBJ2-2	ASSYSRQRPTGELF
.	TRBV7-2	TRBJ2-7	ASTPRTRTYEQY
.	TRBV29-1	TRBJ2-3	SVGSSLALATDTQY
.	TRBV7-3	TRBJ2-1	ASSLSGYGLNEQF
TRBD2	TRBV15	TRBJ2-1	ATSRTRLAGRYNEQF
.	TRBV18	TRBJ1-5	ASSPQGHSNQPQH
.	TRBV5-5	TRBJ1-5	ASSPLQGVDQPQH
.	TRBV7-9	TRBJ2-7	ASSLESQGEQY
.	TRBV11-2	TRBJ1-2	ASSLGSQIYYGYT
.	TRBV7-6	TRBJ2-2	ASSLAVEFTGELF
.	TRBV5-1	TRBJ2-6	ASSLVSSRSGANVLT
.	TRBV7-9	TRBJ1-2	ASSLQTNYGYT
TRBD1	TRBV7-6	TRBJ2-7	ASATSTGFHEQY
.	TRBV9	TRBJ2-1	ASSPRVGGYNEQF